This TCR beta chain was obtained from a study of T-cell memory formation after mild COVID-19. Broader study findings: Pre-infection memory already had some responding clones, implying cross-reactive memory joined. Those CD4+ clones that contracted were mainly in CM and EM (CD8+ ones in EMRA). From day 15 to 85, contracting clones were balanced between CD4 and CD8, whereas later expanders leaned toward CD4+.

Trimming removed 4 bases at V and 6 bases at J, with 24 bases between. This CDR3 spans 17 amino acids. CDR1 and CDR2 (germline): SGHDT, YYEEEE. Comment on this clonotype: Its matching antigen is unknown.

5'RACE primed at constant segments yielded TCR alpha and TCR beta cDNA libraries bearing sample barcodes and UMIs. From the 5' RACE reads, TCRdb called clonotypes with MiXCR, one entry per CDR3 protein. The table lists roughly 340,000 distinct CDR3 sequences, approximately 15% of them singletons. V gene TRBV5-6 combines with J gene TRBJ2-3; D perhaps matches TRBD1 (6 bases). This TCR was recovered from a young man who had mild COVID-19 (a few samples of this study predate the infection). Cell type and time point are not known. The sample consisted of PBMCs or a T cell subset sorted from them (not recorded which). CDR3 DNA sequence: TGTGCCAGCAGCCAGCAAGTCGGGACACGTTCTTCGGATACGCAGTATTTT. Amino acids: CASSQQVGTRSSDTQYF.